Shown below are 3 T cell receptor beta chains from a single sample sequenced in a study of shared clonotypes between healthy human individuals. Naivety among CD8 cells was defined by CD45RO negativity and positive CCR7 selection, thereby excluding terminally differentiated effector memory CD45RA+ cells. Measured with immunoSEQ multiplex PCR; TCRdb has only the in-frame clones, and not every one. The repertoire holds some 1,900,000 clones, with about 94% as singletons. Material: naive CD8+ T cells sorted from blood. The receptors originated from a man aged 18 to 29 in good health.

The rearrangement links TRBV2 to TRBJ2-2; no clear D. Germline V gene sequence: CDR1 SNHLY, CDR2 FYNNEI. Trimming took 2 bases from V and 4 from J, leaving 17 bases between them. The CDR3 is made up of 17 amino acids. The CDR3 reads CASSENSNKPSTGELFF. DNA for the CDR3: TGTGCCAGCAGTGAAAACTCTAACAAGCCGAGCACCGGGGAGCTGTTTTTT.

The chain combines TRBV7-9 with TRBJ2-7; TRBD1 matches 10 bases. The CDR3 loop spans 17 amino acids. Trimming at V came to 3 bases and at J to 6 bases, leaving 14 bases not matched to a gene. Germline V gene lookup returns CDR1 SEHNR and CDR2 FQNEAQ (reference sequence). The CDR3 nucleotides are TGTGCCAGCAGCTTGGGACCGGGACAGGGGAAGTTTTGCGAGCAGTACTTC. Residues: CASSLGPGQGKFCEQYF.

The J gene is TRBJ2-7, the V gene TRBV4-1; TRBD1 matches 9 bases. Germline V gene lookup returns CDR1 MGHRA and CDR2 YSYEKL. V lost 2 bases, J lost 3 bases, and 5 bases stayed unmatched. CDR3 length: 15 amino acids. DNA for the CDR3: TGCGCCAGCAGCCAACGACAGGGGGAGGTCTACGAGCAGTACTTC. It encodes CASSQRQGEVYEQYF.